This TCR beta chain comes out of a study of T cells in Graves' hyperthyroidism and ophthalmopathy. Amplified TCR beta CDR3 regions came from RNA transcripts. First-round RT-PCR with HTBI primers amplified the TCR CDR3 region. TCRdb re-analysed the multiplex PCR reads in MiXCR, keeping a single row per CDR3 protein. The data contain roughly 840,000 distinct CDR3 sequences, around 39% of them singletons. Overall study findings and caveats: A model of 13 V-J pairs discriminated ophthalmopathy from stable hyperthyroidism.

Researchers barred patients who had uncontrolled infection, other autoimmune disease, pregnancy or lactation. In making diagnoses, clinical symptoms, serum thyroxine and TRAb, thyroid ultrasound and orbital computed tomography were all used. PBMCs were derived from roughly 9.6 ml fresh peripheral blood. This clonotype has just a few counts. Its antigen remains unidentified. The sequencing sample was made of blood. This clonotype was sampled from a man aged 18 to 30 with Graves' hyperthyroidism.

Here the CDR3 reads CASSPSKRAQYGYTF. The CDR3 coding sequence is TGTGCCAGCAGCCCCTCCAAGCGGGCCCAGTATGGCTACACCTTC. V usage is TRBV7-2 and J usage is TRBJ1-2; the D is unclear. This CDR3 comprises 15 residues. Per germline, CDR1 SGHTA and CDR2 FQGNSA. The V and J ends lost 5 bases and 5 bases respectively, with 18 bases between them.